Listed below are T cell receptor beta chains from one sample, sequenced in a study of blood T cell repertoires in COVID-19. Here immunoSEQ multiplex PCR was the method, and the copy in TCRdb shows in-frame clones only, minus some. In the table there are 150,000 to 200,000 clones, 88% of which are singletons. The sequenced material came from peripheral blood. These receptors came from a man aged 35 to 55 with active or convalescent COVID-19. CDR3s include the opening cysteine and the closing phenylalanine or tryptophan. Each record gives: V gene, D gene, clone size, J gene, CDR3 protein, CDR3 DNA. A D gene is named only where the DNA matches it firmly. Clone sizes are given selectively: once, few, many, or a class where the clone is expanded.

v_call: TRBV12-3/TRBV12-4; d_call: .; clone_size: .; j_call: TRBJ1-1; cdr3_aa: CASNHGSLSEAFF; cdr3_nt: TGTGCCAGCAACCACGGGAGCCTCTCTGAAGCTTTCTTT
v_call: TRBV6-5; d_call: .; clone_size: .; j_call: TRBJ1-1; cdr3_aa: CASSSVDSSFTEAFF; cdr3_nt: TGTGCCAGCAGTTCCGTGGACAGCTCGTTCACTGAAGCTTTCTTT
v_call: TRBV6-5; d_call: .; clone_size: .; j_call: TRBJ1-2; cdr3_aa: CASSAEGRRDYGYTF; cdr3_nt: TGTGCCAGCAGCGCGGAGGGACGGCGGGACTATGGCTACACCTTC
v_call: TRBV5-4; d_call: TRBD1; clone_size: .; j_call: TRBJ2-7; cdr3_aa: CASSLPRQGVGEQYF; cdr3_nt: TGTGCCAGCAGCTTGCCGAGACAGGGGGTGGGCGAGCAGTACTTC
v_call: TRBV6-5; d_call: .; clone_size: .; j_call: TRBJ1-2; cdr3_aa: CASSYSLGVANYGYTF; cdr3_nt: TGTGCCAGCAGTTACTCACTGGGAGTAGCTAACTATGGCTACACCTTC
v_call: TRBV29-1; d_call: TRBD1; clone_size: .; j_call: TRBJ1-2; cdr3_aa: CSVGTGGKDGYTF; cdr3_nt: TGCAGCGTCGGTACAGGGGGCAAGGATGGCTACACCTTC
v_call: TRBV19; d_call: .; clone_size: .; j_call: TRBJ2-7; cdr3_aa: CASSYGGGWYEQYF; cdr3_nt: TGTGCCAGTAGTTACGGGGGAGGTTGGTACGAGCAGTACTTC
v_call: TRBV15; d_call: TRBD1; clone_size: .; j_call: TRBJ1-2; cdr3_aa: CATSRDSGGHHYGYTF; cdr3_nt: TGTGCCACCAGCAGAGACTCAGGGGGCCACCACTATGGCTACACCTTC
v_call: TRBV18; d_call: .; clone_size: few; j_call: TRBJ1-1; cdr3_aa: CASSPPSERNTEAFF; cdr3_nt: TGTGCCAGCTCACCACCATCCGAGAGAAACACTGAAGCTTTCTTT
v_call: TRBV24-1; d_call: .; clone_size: .; j_call: TRBJ1-4; cdr3_aa: CATIPHGLFF; cdr3_nt: TGTGCCACTATACCTCACGGGCTGTTTTTT
v_call: TRBV19; d_call: TRBD2; clone_size: .; j_call: TRBJ2-1; cdr3_aa: CASSISGIGNEQFF; cdr3_nt: TGTGCCAGTAGTATTAGCGGGATAGGCAATGAGCAGTTCTTC
v_call: TRBV29-1; d_call: .; clone_size: .; j_call: TRBJ1-1; cdr3_aa: CSVRGSVGNTEAFF; cdr3_nt: TGCAGCGTCAGGGGAAGCGTGGGGAACACTGAAGCTTTCTTT
v_call: TRBV18; d_call: TRBD1; clone_size: .; j_call: TRBJ1-6; cdr3_aa: CASSPPTGIYNSPLHF; cdr3_nt: TGTGCCAGCTCACCACCGACAGGGATCTATAATTCACCCCTCCACTTT
v_call: TRBV5-4; d_call: .; clone_size: .; j_call: TRBJ2-5; cdr3_aa: CASSLPQETQYF; cdr3_nt: TGTGCCAGCAGCTTGCCTCAAGAGACCCAGTACTTC
v_call: TRBV7-9; d_call: .; clone_size: .; j_call: TRBJ2-6; cdr3_aa: CASSYNSGANVLTF; cdr3_nt: TGTGCCAGCAGCTACAACTCTGGGGCCAACGTCCTGACTTTC
v_call: TRBV1; d_call: .; clone_size: .; j_call: TRBJ2-5; cdr3_aa: CTSSRREEQETQYF; cdr3_nt: TGCACCAGCAGCCGGCGGGAGGAGCAAGAGACCCAGTACTTC
v_call: TRBV21-1; d_call: .; clone_size: .; j_call: TRBJ2-7; cdr3_aa: CASSTPTGGACYEQYF; cdr3_nt: TGTGCCAGCAGCACTCCGACAGGGGGCGCTTGCTACGAGCAGTACTTC
v_call: TRBV7-2; d_call: TRBD1; clone_size: .; j_call: TRBJ2-7; cdr3_aa: CASSLVKIRDRGHWEQYF; cdr3_nt: TGTGCCAGCAGCTTAGTAAAGATTAGGGACAGAGGACATTGGGAGCAGTACTTC
v_call: TRBV5-1; d_call: .; clone_size: .; j_call: TRBJ2-7; cdr3_aa: CASSLDLTLGQSSYEQYF; cdr3_nt: TGCGCCAGCAGCTTGGACCTCACCCTGGGGCAGAGCTCCTACGAGCAGTACTTC
v_call: TRBV29-1; d_call: TRBD1; clone_size: .; j_call: TRBJ1-3; cdr3_aa: CSVQTPGQGFSGNTIYF; cdr3_nt: TGCAGCGTACAAACGCCGGGACAGGGGTTTTCAGGAAACACCATATATTTT
v_call: TRBV7-8; d_call: TRBD1; clone_size: .; j_call: TRBJ2-3; cdr3_aa: CASSLTGSTDTQYF; cdr3_nt: TGTGCCAGCAGCCTGACAGGGTCCACAGATACGCAGTATTTT
v_call: TRBV29-1; d_call: .; clone_size: few; j_call: TRBJ2-2; cdr3_aa: CSGHTDTGELFF; cdr3_nt: TGCAGCGGGCACACAGATACCGGGGAGCTGTTTTTT
v_call: TRBV7-2; d_call: .; clone_size: .; j_call: TRBJ1-1; cdr3_aa: CASSQRGGSTSNTEAFF; cdr3_nt: TGTGCCAGCAGCCAACGCGGCGGCAGCACATCGAACACTGAAGCTTTCTTT
v_call: TRBV6-5; d_call: .; clone_size: .; j_call: TRBJ2-3; cdr3_aa: CASANPGADTQYF; cdr3_nt: TGTGCCAGCGCTAACCCGGGAGCAGATACGCAGTATTTT
v_call: TRBV2; d_call: TRBD2; clone_size: .; j_call: TRBJ2-2; cdr3_aa: CASSEQRGVTGELFF; cdr3_nt: TGTGCCAGCAGTGAGCAGCGGGGGGTGACCGGGGAGCTGTTTTTT
v_call: TRBV10-3; d_call: TRBD1; clone_size: .; j_call: TRBJ1-1; cdr3_aa: CAIRGTVVGTEAFF; cdr3_nt: TGTGCCATCAGGGGGACAGTGGTCGGCACTGAAGCTTTCTTT
v_call: TRBV7-8; d_call: TRBD1; clone_size: .; j_call: TRBJ1-6; cdr3_aa: CASSSSGQVISPLHF; cdr3_nt: TGTGCCAGCAGCTCGTCTGGACAGGTTATTTCACCCCTCCACTTT
v_call: TRBV19; d_call: .; clone_size: .; j_call: TRBJ1-6; cdr3_aa: CASSPDSYNSPLHF; cdr3_nt: TGTGCCAGTTCGCCAGACAGCTATAATTCACCCCTCCACTTT
v_call: TRBV7-2; d_call: TRBD1; clone_size: once; j_call: TRBJ1-2; cdr3_aa: CASSPRTGGVSGYTF; cdr3_nt: TGTGCCAGCAGCCCACGGACAGGGGGCGTCTCTGGCTACACCTTC
v_call: TRBV28; d_call: TRBD1; clone_size: .; j_call: TRBJ2-7; cdr3_aa: CASSSAGTGGSYEQYF; cdr3_nt: TGTGCCAGCAGTTCTGCAGGGACAGGGGGCTCCTACGAGCAGTACTTC
v_call: TRBV9; d_call: .; clone_size: once; j_call: TRBJ1-1; cdr3_aa: CASSVAREGTEAFF; cdr3_nt: TGTGCCAGCAGCGTAGCCAGGGAGGGGACTGAAGCTTTCTTT
v_call: TRBV19; d_call: TRBD1; clone_size: .; j_call: TRBJ1-5; cdr3_aa: CASSLRQGNQPQHF; cdr3_nt: TGTGCCAGTAGTCTAAGACAGGGGAATCAGCCCCAGCATTTT
v_call: TRBV7-9; d_call: TRBD1; clone_size: .; j_call: TRBJ1-2; cdr3_aa: CASSTRQGMSENYGYTF; cdr3_nt: TGTGCCAGCAGCACGAGACAGGGGATGAGTGAGAACTATGGCTACACCTTC
v_call: TRBV7-9; d_call: .; clone_size: .; j_call: TRBJ1-3; cdr3_aa: CASRPGTLSGNTIYF; cdr3_nt: TGTGCCAGCAGACCAGGGACACTCTCTGGAAACACCATATATTTT
v_call: TRBV10-1; d_call: TRBD1; clone_size: .; j_call: TRBJ1-5; cdr3_aa: CASSVKSRGGEQPQHF; cdr3_nt: TGCGCCAGCAGTGTAAAGTCGAGAGGGGGCGAGCAGCCCCAGCATTTT
v_call: TRBV4-1; d_call: .; clone_size: .; j_call: TRBJ1-1; cdr3_aa: CASSPRQLLNTEAFF; cdr3_nt: TGCGCCAGCAGCCCCCGACAGCTGTTGAACACTGAAGCTTTCTTT
v_call: TRBV18; d_call: .; clone_size: .; j_call: TRBJ2-2; cdr3_aa: CASPSGRNTGELFF; cdr3_nt: TGTGCCAGCCCGTCGGGTCGAAACACCGGGGAGCTGTTTTTT
v_call: TRBV25-1; d_call: TRBD1; clone_size: .; j_call: TRBJ1-1; cdr3_aa: CASSPPGQGVRAFF; cdr3_nt: TGTGCCAGCAGTCCCCCGGGACAGGGGGTTCGTGCTTTCTTT
v_call: TRBV7-9; d_call: .; clone_size: .; j_call: TRBJ2-7; cdr3_aa: CASSLVPGSYEQYF; cdr3_nt: TGTGCCAGCAGCTTAGTTCCCGGCTCCTACGAGCAGTACTTC
v_call: TRBV2; d_call: TRBD1; clone_size: .; j_call: TRBJ1-5; cdr3_aa: CASSLGTGDLWPQHF; cdr3_nt: TGTGCCAGCAGTCTAGGGACAGGGGACCTCTGGCCCCAGCATTTT
v_call: TRBV11-2; d_call: TRBD1; clone_size: .; j_call: TRBJ1-4; cdr3_aa: CASRSGRGKGGTNEKLFF; cdr3_nt: TGTGCCAGCAGGTCGGGCAGGGGGAAGGGTGGCACTAATGAAAAACTGTTTTTT
v_call: TRBV19; d_call: TRBD2; clone_size: .; j_call: TRBJ2-1; cdr3_aa: CASSPGTSGAGEQFF; cdr3_nt: TGTGCCAGTAGCCCCGGGACTAGCGGGGCAGGTGAGCAGTTCTTC
v_call: TRBV3-1/TRBV3-2; d_call: TRBD2; clone_size: .; j_call: TRBJ2-7; cdr3_aa: CASSQGLAGGYEQYF; cdr3_nt: TGTGCCAGCAGCCAAGGACTAGCGGGGGGATACGAGCAGTACTTC